Sequencing of this TCR beta chain was carried out in a study of blood T cells in healthy people across ages. The second PCR ran roughly 7 to 11 cycles with a sample-barcoded 5' primer and J-beta primers. Each CDR3 protein is one row after TCRdb ran MiXCR on the 5' RACE reads. The repertoire consists of about 1.5 million distinct CDR3 sequences, with approximately 43% occurring once and the leading ten covering around 4%. Germline CDR1 reads SEHNR; CDR2 reads FQNEAQ (reference sequence). Trimming shortened V by 2 bases and J by 5 bases, and 9 bases separated the two germline ends. CDR3 length: 13 amino acids.

This chain joins TRBV7-9 and TRBJ2-5; no clear D gene. The sequenced sample consisted of blood. This clonotype originated in a woman between 18 and 30 years old in good health. The CDR3 coding sequence is TGTGCCAGCAGCTTATCAGCAGCGGAGACCCAGTACTTC. Translation gives CASSLSAAETQYF.